Listed here are 26 T cell receptor beta chains from one sample, sequenced in a study of T-cell reconstitution after alpha-beta-depleted transplantation in children. TCRbeta library construction was performed incorporating unique molecular identifiers. TCRdb re-called the PCR reads through MiXCR, storing one row per CDR3 protein. Here the sample spans under 450,000 distinct CDR3 sequences, 10% to 15% being singletons. The sample was PBMCs, taken from the stem cell graft. The receptors derive from a human donor who donated a stem cell graft to a child with Fanconi anemia.

The chain links TRBV27 to TRBJ2-7; no definite D call. The V end lost 6 bases, the J end lost 2 bases, and 17 bases lay between the germline ends. This CDR3 region has 15 residues. Germline V gives CDR1 MNHEY, CDR2 SMNVEV (reference sequence). CDR3 in DNA: TGTGCCAGCAGGGGATGGTCGAAAGGAACCTACGAGCAGTACTTC. Translation: CASRGWSKGTYEQYF.

This chain connects TRBV7-2 to TRBJ2-3; 7 positions match TRBD2. The CDR3 totals 17 residues. Trimming removed 0 bases from V and 2 bases from J; junction bases left unmatched: 8. Germline assignment: CDR1 SGHTA and CDR2 FQGNSA. CDR3 sequence reads: CASSLARLAGATDTQYF. The DNA for the CDR3 is TGTGCCAGCAGCTTAGCCAGGTTAGCGGGCGCCACAGATACGCAGTATTTT.

Only a few counts were recorded for this clonotype. The gene calls are TRBV5-1 and TRBJ1-4; TRBD1 matches 9 bases. The germline V gene encodes CDR1 SGHRS and CDR2 YFSETQ. The CDR3 totals 14 residues. The V segment lost 4 bases and the J segment 8 bases; nucleotides outside the gene matches: 6. The CDR3, as DNA: TGCGCCAGCAGCCCGGGACAGGGTTGGGAAAAACTGTTTTTT. Residues: CASSPGQGWEKLFF.

The gene calls are TRBV6-1 and TRBJ1-2, with a weak D call TRBD1 (5 bases). This CDR3 comprises 13 residues. V was trimmed by 5 bases and J by 6 bases, leaving 13 bases between them. The germline gives CDR1 MNHNS, CDR2 SASEGT. CDR3 in DNA: TGTGCCAGCAGTCGGAATCAGGGAGATGGCTACACCTTC. It is translated as CASSRNQGDGYTF.

This clonotype has a count of ten or more. The chain couples TRBV7-8 to TRBJ2-7, with D uncertain. CDR1 is SGHVS, CDR2 FQNEAQ, per germline. The V end was cut by 3 bases, the J end by 3 bases, with 9 bases between. The CDR3 runs to 13 residues. CDR3 nucleotide sequence: TGTGCCAGCAGCTTGGGTGAAGGCTACGAGCAGTACTTC. As protein: CASSLGEGYEQYF.

Points on this clonotype: This is likely a read error, given that the CDR3 carries no conserved phenylalanine or tryptophan at its end. The chain is built from TRBV14 and TRBJ2-7; no reliable D call. The germline V gene has CDR1 SGHDN and CDR2 FVKESK. The germline V and J ends were trimmed by 1 base and 4 bases, with 5 bases remaining between them. The CDR3 has 12 amino acids. CDR3 sequence: CASSQARYEQYC. The CDR3 DNA follows: TGTGCCAGCAGCCAAGCTAGGTACGAGCAGTACTGC.

In its sample, this clonotype was seen many times. This sequence joins TRBV5-1 and TRBJ1-1, with D perhaps TRBD1 (5 bases). V was clipped by 0 bases and J by 5 bases, with 11 bases between them. The CDR3 is 14 amino acids. Per germline, CDR1 SGHRS and CDR2 YFSETQ. The CDR3 DNA reads as TGCGCCAGCAGCTTGGAGGGGCCGGCAACTGAAGCTTTCTTT. Protein: CASSLEGPATEAFF.

This clonotype was seen only a few times. The rearrangement joins TRBV19 to TRBJ2-5; D is ambiguous. V lost 5 bases, J lost 5 bases, and 6 bases lay in between. Germline CDR1 LNHDA, CDR2 SQIVND (reference sequence). CDR3 length: 11 residues. The CDR3, as DNA: TGTGCCAGTAGTCGAGACGAGACCCAGTACTTC. Residues: CASSRDETQYF.

In the case of this clonotype: A much larger clonotype is one base distant, so this may be a read error. The gene calls are TRBV3-1 and TRBJ2-1; TRBD2 matches at 7 bases. The V gene's germline CDR1 is LGHDT and CDR2 YNNKEL (reference sequence). The CDR3 has 15 residues. The CDR3 DNA reads as TGTGCCTGCAGCCAGGGAGGGGTCATATACAATGAGCAGTTCTTC. It codes for CACSQGGVIYNEQFF.

This clonotype showed up many times. This chain links TRBV5-5 with TRBJ2-3; no clear D. The germline V and J ends were trimmed by 2 bases and 5 bases, with 6 bases remaining between them. CDR3 length: 12 residues. Germline loops: CDR1 SGHKS, CDR2 YYEKEE (reference sequence). CDR3 sequence: CASSLERDTQYF. The CDR3 DNA reads TGTGCCAGCAGCTTAGAGAGAGATACGCAGTATTTT.

There are many counts of this clonotype. The rearrangement joins TRBV6-5 to TRBJ1-1; D is unresolved. This CDR3 has 14 amino acids. Germline CDR1 MNHEY, CDR2 SVGAGI. Trimming removed 0 bases at V and 1 base at J, with 6 bases between. The CDR3 DNA follows: TGTGCCAGCAGTTACTCGAGCCAGAACACTGAAGCTTTCTTT. Amino acid sequence: CASSYSSQNTEAFF.

V gene TRBV20-1 combines with J gene TRBJ2-1, with D unclear. Germline CDR1 reads DFQATT; CDR2 reads SNEGSKA (reference sequence). This CDR3 has 16 residues. The ends were cut back, 6 bases at V and 4 bases at J, with 22 bases in the middle. This CDR3 is CSAPSSPAGAYNEQFF. In DNA form, the CDR3 reads TGCAGTGCCCCTTCGAGCCCCGCAGGAGCTTACAATGAGCAGTTCTTC.

The V call is TRBV27, the J call TRBJ2-7; D is unclear. Trimming pared 9 bases from V and 6 bases from J, leaving 12 bases between. The germline V gene has CDR1 MNHEY and CDR2 SMNVEV (reference sequence). The CDR3 is 11 residues long. The CDR3 spells CASFGMGEQYF. CDR3 coding DNA: TGTGCCAGTTTTGGTATGGGCGAGCAGTACTTC.

This clonotype was recorded a few times. The rearrangement joins TRBV4-3 to TRBJ2-3; D uncertain. The CDR3 is 15 residues long. The V end lost 3 bases, the J end lost 1 base, and 11 bases lay between the germline ends. The germline V gene encodes CDR1 LGHNA and CDR2 YSLEER. CDR3 sequence: CASSQALDRTDTQYF. The CDR3 coding sequence is TGCGCCAGCAGCCAGGCTTTGGATCGCACAGATACGCAGTATTTT.

This clonotype was counted only a few times. V usage is TRBV5-1 and J usage is TRBJ1-1; D gene uncertain. Deletions cut 2 bases from V and 6 bases from J, with 8 bases between. Germline CDR1 is SGHRS and CDR2 is YFSETQ. The CDR3 has 12 amino acids. The CDR3 DNA follows: TGCGCCAGCAGCTTTGCTGGGGCTGAAGCTTTCTTT. It translates to CASSFAGAEAFF.

This clonotype showed up just a few times. Mismatch with germline at one junction end may stem from a read error. The gene calls are TRBV14 and TRBJ2-5; TRBD2 is a possible D gene (5 bases). Germline V gene lookup returns CDR1 SGHDN and CDR2 FVKESK. The CDR3 consists of 16 residues. DNA for the CDR3: TGTGCCAGCAGCCAAGATTCAGTCGGGGTCCAAAAGACCCAGTACTTC. Translated: CASSQDSVGVQKTQYF.

This clonotype was seen more than once but under ten times. The rearrangement uses TRBV20-1 and TRBJ1-2, with D possibly TRBD1 on 5 matching bases. The CDR3 length is 15 residues. With 3 bases removed from V and 7 bases from J, the gap between germline ends came to 21 bases. Germline V gene lookup returns CDR1 DFQATT and CDR2 SNEGSKA (reference sequence). The CDR3 protein is CSASASIGARGGYTF. The CDR3 nucleotides are TGCAGTGCTAGCGCCTCCATAGGGGCGCGGGGTGGCTACACCTTC.

This chain links TRBV3-1 with TRBJ1-1; D is perhaps TRBD1 (5 bases). The germline gives CDR1 LGHDT, CDR2 YNNKEL (reference sequence). The CDR3 runs to 13 residues. Trimming pared 7 bases from V and 3 bases from J, leaving 12 bases between. CDR3 coding DNA: TGTGCCAGCAACCAGGGCTGGGACACTGAAGCTTTCTTT. Protein product: CASNQGWDTEAFF.

This clonotype showed up many times. The gene calls are TRBV2 and TRBJ2-1; D is perhaps TRBD1 (6 bases). The germline CDR1 and CDR2 sequences are SNHLY and FYNNEI. Deletions cut 3 bases from V and 6 bases from J, with 12 bases between. This CDR3 spans 14 amino acids. DNA for the CDR3: TGTGCCAGCAGTGATTGGACCAGGGGCAATGAGCAGTTCTTC. Translating gives CASSDWTRGNEQFF. Filled out from reference TRBV2 and TRBJ2-1, the complete variable domain reads EPEVTQTPSHQVTQMGQEVILRCVPISNHLYFYWYRQILGQKVEFLVSFYNNEISEKSEIFDDQFSVERPDGSNFTLKIRSTKLEDSAMYFCASSDWTRGNEQFFGPGTRLTVL.

In its sample, this clonotype was seen many times. The V and J genes are TRBV12-3 or TRBV12-4 and TRBJ1-6, with 11 bases matching TRBD1. The CDR3 length is 15 residues. Trimming took 4 bases from V and 6 from J; bases not matched to a gene: 2. This CDR3 is CASSWDRGGNSPLHF. The CDR3 nucleotides are TGTGCCAGCAGTTGGGACAGGGGGGGTAATTCACCCCTCCACTTT.

The sample holds many counts of this clonotype. The chain has TRBV27 and TRBJ2-1; D possibly corresponds to TRBD2 (5 bases). Trimming took 9 bases from V and 9 from J, leaving 21 bases between them. CDR1 and CDR2 (germline): MNHEY, SMNVEV (reference sequence). The CDR3 runs to 14 residues. CDR3 amino acids: CASKTTISDAEQFF. CDR3 nucleotide sequence: TGTGCCAGTAAGACGACTATCAGTGATGCTGAGCAGTTCTTC.

This clonotype has ten or more counts. The V call is TRBV16, the J call TRBJ2-3, with 9 nucleotides matching TRBD1. Germline values: CDR1 KGHSY, CDR2 FQNENV. This CDR3 is built from 16 residues. V dropped 2 bases and J dropped 3; count of bases not matched to a gene: 6. CDR3 amino acids: CASSQLGQGRTDTQYF. In DNA form, the CDR3 reads TGTGCCAGCAGCCAACTAGGACAGGGGCGAACAGATACGCAGTATTTT.

This clonotype was seen a few times. This sequence joins TRBV6-5 and TRBJ1-2; perhaps TRBD1 as D (6 bases). Trimming stripped 6 bases from V and 8 bases from J, with 19 bases between. In germline, CDR1 is MNHEY, CDR2 SVGAGI. The CDR3 length is 14 residues. CDR3 residues: CASSYTGTLSGYTF. Here the CDR3 DNA reads TGTGCCAGCAGCTATACCGGGACACTTAGCGGCTACACCTTC.

This rearrangement joins TRBV18 to TRBJ1-1, with 7 bases fitting TRBD1. Germline CDR1 KGHSH, CDR2 LQKENI. J lost 5 bases, V lost 3 bases, and 12 bases had no gene match. CDR3 length: 16 residues. The CDR3 sequence is CASSPGPAGGRTEAFF. The CDR3 DNA reads as TGTGCCAGCTCACCGGGCCCCGCAGGGGGGAGGACTGAAGCTTTCTTT.

This clonotype turned up a few times. This chain uses TRBV7-8 with TRBJ2-1; 7 bases agree with TRBD2. The CDR3 spans 17 residues. CDR1 is SGHVS and CDR2 is FQNEAQ in the germline V gene. J lost 0 bases, V lost 5 bases, and 10 bases had no gene match. The CDR3 sequence is CASSLSMGGSSYNEQFF. The CDR3 bases are TGTGCCAGCAGCCTATCGATGGGCGGGAGCTCCTACAATGAGCAGTTCTTC.

This clonotype was picked up a small number of times. The chain recombines TRBV12-3 or TRBV12-4 with TRBJ1-6; tentative D call: TRBD1 (5 bases). Trimming stripped 3 bases from V and 6 bases from J, with 9 bases between. The CDR3 loop spans 14 amino acids. CDR3 amino acids: CASSLGTGNSPLHF. In nucleotides, the CDR3 is TGTGCCAGCAGTTTGGGGACGGGTAATTCACCCCTCCACTTT.